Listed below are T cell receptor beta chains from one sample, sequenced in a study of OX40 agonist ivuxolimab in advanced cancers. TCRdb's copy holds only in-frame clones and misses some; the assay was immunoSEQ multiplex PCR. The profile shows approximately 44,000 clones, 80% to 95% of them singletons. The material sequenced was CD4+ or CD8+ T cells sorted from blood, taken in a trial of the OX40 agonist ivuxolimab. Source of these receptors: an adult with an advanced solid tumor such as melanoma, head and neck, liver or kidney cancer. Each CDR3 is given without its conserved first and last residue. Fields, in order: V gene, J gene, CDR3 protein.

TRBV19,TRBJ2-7,ASSIGTGGAYEQY
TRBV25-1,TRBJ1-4,ASSEKGGGLNEKLF
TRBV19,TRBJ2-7,ASSVGGPQEQY
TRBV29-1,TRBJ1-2,SVEPPGLSVSGYT
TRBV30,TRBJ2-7,AWSRDSYEQY
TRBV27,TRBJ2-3,ASRGTPYFSTQY
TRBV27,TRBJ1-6,ASSAPDLSSPLH
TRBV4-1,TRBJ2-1,ASSQYLTGTGGHNEQF
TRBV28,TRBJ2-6,ASSQLAGVYGANVLT
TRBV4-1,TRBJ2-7,ASSQPGHYEQY
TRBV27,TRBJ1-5,ASSPRVRENQPQH
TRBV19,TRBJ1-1,ASSSREYTEAF
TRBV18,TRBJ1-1,ASSTEDRVLRGTEAF
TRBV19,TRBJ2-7,ASGPSGDYEQY
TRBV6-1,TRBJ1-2,ASSLWVNYGYT
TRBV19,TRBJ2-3,ASSRDTDTQY
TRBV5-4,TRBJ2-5,ASSPDVVAAGETQY
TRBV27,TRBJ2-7,ASTKLTGSYEQY
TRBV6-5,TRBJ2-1,ASSYSSGIYNEQF